Listed below are T cell receptor beta chains from one sample, sequenced in a study of spatial heterogeneity in lung cancer. One entry per CDR3 protein results from TCRdb running MiXCR on the 5' RACE reads. The table has fewer than 55,000 distinct CDR3 sequences, under 8% seen once. The sequenced sample was PBMCs, obtained at follow-up. The origin of the receptors is a female donor with early-stage non-small cell lung cancer. The CDR3 runs from the conserved cysteine through the conserved F or W. D genes are given only for firm matches. Not all rows give a size; the values are once, few, many and, for expanded clones, a class.

d_call: TRBD1
v_call: TRBV2
clone_size: .
j_call: TRBJ1-1
cdr3_nt: TGTGCCAGCAACGACAGGGGTTTGGTGAACACTGAAGCTTTCTTT
cdr3_aa: CASNDRGLVNTEAFF

d_call: .
v_call: TRBV3-1
clone_size: .
j_call: TRBJ2-1
cdr3_nt: TGTGCCAGCAGCCAAGGCGGGGCCGCCTACAATGAGCAGTTCTTC
cdr3_aa: CASSQGGAAYNEQFF

d_call: TRBD1
v_call: TRBV6-2/TRBV6-3
clone_size: few
j_call: TRBJ2-7
cdr3_nt: TGTGCCAGCAAAAGACAGGGGGGCTCCTACGAGCAGTACTTC
cdr3_aa: CASKRQGGSYEQYF

d_call: TRBD1
v_call: TRBV28
clone_size: many
j_call: TRBJ2-5
cdr3_nt: TGTGCCAGCAGTTTAAGGGGGCCCCAAGAGACCCAGTACTTC
cdr3_aa: CASSLRGPQETQYF

d_call: .
v_call: TRBV14
clone_size: .
j_call: TRBJ2-5
cdr3_nt: TGTGCCAGCAGCCAAGCAGGGGGGGAGACCCAGTACTTC
cdr3_aa: CASSQAGGETQYF

d_call: .
v_call: TRBV15
clone_size: few
j_call: TRBJ1-6
cdr3_nt: TGTGCCACCAGCAGAGAGAGGCCCACGGATAATTCACCCCTCCACTTT
cdr3_aa: CATSRERPTDNSPLHF

d_call: .
v_call: TRBV20-1
clone_size: .
j_call: TRBJ1-4
cdr3_nt: TGCAGTGCTAGTCCCCTAGCCACAACTAATGAAAAACTGTTTTTT
cdr3_aa: CSASPLATTNEKLFF

d_call: .
v_call: TRBV18
clone_size: .
j_call: TRBJ2-7
cdr3_nt: TGTGCCAGCTCACAAGGCAGGCACCCCTACGAGCAGTACTTC
cdr3_aa: CASSQGRHPYEQYF

d_call: TRBD1
v_call: TRBV5-6
clone_size: many
j_call: TRBJ2-7
cdr3_nt: TGTGCCAGCAGCTTGGACCCAGGACAGGGGTACGAGCAGTACTTC
cdr3_aa: CASSLDPGQGYEQYF

d_call: TRBD1
v_call: TRBV2
clone_size: .
j_call: TRBJ1-6
cdr3_nt: TGTGCCAGCATACGGACAGGGGCCGTCTATAATTCACCCCTCCACTTT
cdr3_aa: CASIRTGAVYNSPLHF

d_call: .
v_call: TRBV12-3/TRBV12-4
clone_size: few
j_call: TRBJ2-3
cdr3_nt: TGTGCCAGCAGCTTGCAAGCAGATACGCAGTATTTT
cdr3_aa: CASSLQADTQYF

d_call: TRBD1
v_call: TRBV29-1
clone_size: many
j_call: TRBJ2-5
cdr3_nt: TGCAGCGTCCTGACAGGGGAAGAGACCCAGTACTTC
cdr3_aa: CSVLTGEETQYF

d_call: .
v_call: TRBV6-1
clone_size: many
j_call: TRBJ2-6
cdr3_nt: TGTGCCAGCAGCTTAGCGGCCGGGGCCAACGTCCTGACTTTC
cdr3_aa: CASSLAAGANVLTF

d_call: TRBD1
v_call: TRBV7-8
clone_size: many
j_call: TRBJ1-5
cdr3_nt: TGTGCCAGCAGCTTCCCTCCTGACAGGGGTGTTTGGCCCCAGCATTTT
cdr3_aa: CASSFPPDRGVWPQHF

d_call: TRBD1
v_call: TRBV11-2
clone_size: few
j_call: TRBJ1-1
cdr3_nt: TGTGCCAGCAGCTCTGGGACAGGGGTTGAAGCTTTCTTT
cdr3_aa: CASSSGTGVEAFF

d_call: .
v_call: TRBV18
clone_size: many
j_call: TRBJ2-7
cdr3_nt: TGTGCCAGCTCACCAAGGGGGTACGAGCAGTACTTC
cdr3_aa: CASSPRGYEQYF

d_call: TRBD1
v_call: TRBV6-5
clone_size: few
j_call: TRBJ1-1
cdr3_nt: TGTGCCAGCAGTCTAGACAGGGGGCGTACTGAAGCTTTCTTT
cdr3_aa: CASSLDRGRTEAFF

d_call: .
v_call: TRBV4-3
clone_size: .
j_call: TRBJ1-1
cdr3_nt: TGCGCCAGCAGCCAAGATTCGACGAACACTGAAGCTTTCTTT
cdr3_aa: CASSQDSTNTEAFF

d_call: TRBD1
v_call: TRBV7-2
clone_size: many
j_call: TRBJ2-5
cdr3_nt: TGTGCCAGCAGCCCCCAGACAGGGAGAGAGGAGACCCAGTACTTC
cdr3_aa: CASSPQTGREETQYF

d_call: .
v_call: TRBV11-1
clone_size: few
j_call: TRBJ2-3
cdr3_nt: TGTGCCAGCAGCTTTGGTGCAGATCCCCGTACGCAGTATTTT
cdr3_aa: CASSFGADPRTQYF

d_call: .
v_call: TRBV6-5
clone_size: many
j_call: TRBJ1-1
cdr3_nt: TGTGCCAGCAGTACCCCCGGGGGGCGCATTAAAGCTTTCTTT
cdr3_aa: CASSTPGGRIKAFF

d_call: .
v_call: TRBV18
clone_size: many
j_call: TRBJ2-7
cdr3_nt: TGTGCCAGCTCTCTCCGACTCGCTACTCACGAGCAGTACTTC
cdr3_aa: CASSLRLATHEQYF

d_call: .
v_call: TRBV6-5
clone_size: .
j_call: TRBJ1-3
cdr3_nt: TGTGCCAGCACCCAGTCGACCTCTGGAAACACCATATATTTT
cdr3_aa: CASTQSTSGNTIYF

d_call: .
v_call: TRBV12-3/TRBV12-4
clone_size: many
j_call: TRBJ1-2
cdr3_nt: TGTGCCAGCAGCCCTTACACAGTTAACTATGGCTACACCTTC
cdr3_aa: CASSPYTVNYGYTF

d_call: TRBD1
v_call: TRBV24-1
clone_size: many
j_call: TRBJ2-6
cdr3_nt: TGTGCCACCAGTGATTCCTTCGGACAGGGAGGCTCTGGGGCCAACGTCCTGACTTTC
cdr3_aa: CATSDSFGQGGSGANVLTF

d_call: .
v_call: TRBV7-2
clone_size: many
j_call: TRBJ2-1
cdr3_nt: TGTGCCAGCAGCTTAGTTCCTGGCACCTACAATGAGCAGTTCTTC
cdr3_aa: CASSLVPGTYNEQFF

d_call: TRBD1
v_call: TRBV28
clone_size: many
j_call: TRBJ1-4
cdr3_nt: TGTGCCAGCAGTTCATGGTCGGGGGACAGGGGATATGGCGAAAAACTGTTTTTT
cdr3_aa: CASSSWSGDRGYGEKLFF

d_call: TRBD1
v_call: TRBV7-6
clone_size: many
j_call: TRBJ1-3
cdr3_nt: TGTGCCAGCAGCCCTGGGACAGGGGTTAGAAACACCATATATTTT
cdr3_aa: CASSPGTGVRNTIYF

d_call: .
v_call: TRBV9
clone_size: few
j_call: TRBJ2-3
cdr3_nt: TGTGCCAGCAGCCTAGGCGCAGGGATTTCAGATACGCAGTATTTT
cdr3_aa: CASSLGAGISDTQYF

d_call: .
v_call: TRBV20-1
clone_size: many
j_call: TRBJ2-7
cdr3_nt: TGCAGTGCTAGAGATCCGACTCATTCAGGCGAGCAGTACTTC
cdr3_aa: CSARDPTHSGEQYF

d_call: .
v_call: TRBV7-2
clone_size: .
j_call: TRBJ1-4
cdr3_nt: TGTGCCAGCAGCCCCCAGGGTGAAAAACTGTTTTTT
cdr3_aa: CASSPQGEKLFF

d_call: TRBD1
v_call: TRBV2
clone_size: many
j_call: TRBJ1-4
cdr3_nt: TGTGCCAGCACGGGACAGAATGAAAAACTGTTTTTT
cdr3_aa: CASTGQNEKLFF

d_call: .
v_call: TRBV19
clone_size: few
j_call: TRBJ1-2
cdr3_nt: TGTGCCAGTAACAACCGACCTAACTATGGCTACACCTTC
cdr3_aa: CASNNRPNYGYTF

d_call: .
v_call: TRBV5-1
clone_size: medium-sized
j_call: TRBJ1-6
cdr3_nt: TGCGCCAGCAGCTTCGGGGACTTCAATTCACCCCTCCACTTT
cdr3_aa: CASSFGDFNSPLHF

d_call: TRBD2
v_call: TRBV5-4
clone_size: many
j_call: TRBJ2-1
cdr3_nt: TGTGCCAGCAGCTTGCCTAGCGGGGGGTATATTGAGCAGTTCTTC
cdr3_aa: CASSLPSGGYIEQFF

d_call: .
v_call: TRBV6-5
clone_size: many
j_call: TRBJ1-3
cdr3_nt: TGTGCCAGCAGACCCGAGTTCGGCGGAAACACCATATATTTT
cdr3_aa: CASRPEFGGNTIYF

d_call: .
v_call: TRBV5-1
clone_size: .
j_call: TRBJ2-3
cdr3_nt: TGCGCCAGCAGCTTGAGAAGTTACGGCACAGATACGCAGTATTTT
cdr3_aa: CASSLRSYGTDTQYF

d_call: TRBD1
v_call: TRBV5-1
clone_size: many
j_call: TRBJ2-2
cdr3_nt: TGCGCCAGCAGACCGGGACAGGGGAACACCGGGGAGCTGTTTTTT
cdr3_aa: CASRPGQGNTGELFF